This is a list of T cell receptor beta chains from one sample in a study of T-cell memory formation after mild COVID-19. TCRdb itself ran the 5' RACE reads through MiXCR, one entry per CDR3 protein. The sample lists about 270,000 distinct CDR3 sequences, over 15% occurring once. The sample was PBMCs or a T cell subset sorted from them (not recorded which). These TCRs come from a man aged 18 to 30 who had mild COVID-19 (a few samples of this study predate the infection). Cell type and time point are not known. The CDR3 runs from the conserved cysteine through the conserved F or W.

v_call | cdr3_aa
TRBV7-2 | CASSPRGRGKKGTEAFF
TRBV21-1 | CASTAPSGATYEQYF
TRBV9 | CASSAGLAGDETQYF
TRBV7-6 | CASSLSGGASGNTIYF
TRBV2 | CASSSSWELFF
TRBV7-2 | CASGRRGANYGYTF
TRBV9 | CASSAYGTAGEKLFF
TRBV3-1 | CASSQVGVGFKAFF
TRBV7-3 | CASSLSGSHSPLHF
TRBV15 | CATSIGTGNYEQYF
TRBV7-9 | CASSLGAGYVYTEAFF
TRBV4-2 | CASSQVRRGMNTEAFF
TRBV3-1 | CASSQDLQATLHF
TRBV2 | CASSRRTGYSNQPQHF
TRBV7-9 | CASSLEFGTSGGLTIQETQYF
TRBV11-2 | CASSFSFDRPQNSPLHF
TRBV6-5 | CASNRGQGQPQHF
TRBV7-2 | CASSFSTRTDTQYF
TRBV20-1 | CSASLAGYGYTF
TRBV25-1 | CASSVAGTYTGELFF
TRBV6-5 | CASSLLRYGAYGYTF
TRBV20-1 | CSAATRAHEQFF
TRBV5-1 | CASSLSAGGRNYGYTF
TRBV5-1 | CASSLGTGPGDEQYF
TRBV10-3 | CAIRGRDGHNEKLFF
TRBV24-1 | CATSETGNHYGYTF
TRBV12-3/TRBV12-4 | CASSFVGAGLNF
TRBV9 | CASSVGRYEETQYF
TRBV5-4 | CASSLSAGGGEKLFF
TRBV4-1 | CASSPGFGFSSTDTQYF
TRBV15 | CATSRDRTAYGYTF
TRBV7-9 | CASSIQSRTDTQYF
TRBV9 | CASSAVTGAPDTQYF
TRBV5-1 | CASSLTGLAGGQETQYF
TRBV2 | CASSERQGNTEAFF
TRBV4-1 | CASSPRSGDDEQFF
TRBV28 | CASSRQGIGNQPQHF
TRBV7-6 | CASSLAWVQETQYF
TRBV5-4 | CASSLGGWNYNEQFF
TRBV6-2/TRBV6-3 | CASSVSGRQETQYF
TRBV6-2/TRBV6-3 | CASSDGLDNSPLHF
TRBV7-3 | CASSSQGAFTEAFF
TRBV7-2 | CASSLAGQGIIQPQHF
TRBV6-2/TRBV6-3 | CASSWGPAGRTNVLTF
TRBV4-1 | CASSRPGGGEQYF
TRBV7-2 | CASKGRGEGGTGELFF
TRBV18 | CASSPPAGRIDTQYF
TRBV20-1 | CSAYTSAGANVLTF
TRBV20-1 | CSARGLRRGPTGELFF
TRBV12-3/TRBV12-4 | CASSRPDRGEAFF
TRBV5-5 | CASSFLFGGAVADTQYF
TRBV7-8 | CASSLDGTAYNSPLHF
TRBV4-3 | CASSQEAGGTEAFF
TRBV20-1 | CSAPRGTTTDTQYF
TRBV2 | CASSEAGKFQQYF
TRBV4-2 | CASSQESRNQPQHF
TRBV7-3 | CASGGSGSDTQYF